These 11 T cell receptor beta chains originate from one sample sequenced in a study of blood T cell repertoires in COVID-19. Generated by immunoSEQ multiplex PCR, the TCRdb table keeps only in-frame clones and is missing some. The repertoire consists of about 250,000 clones, with around 90% occurring once and the leading ten covering 2.5% to 3.5%. Source material: PBMCs or T cells enriched from blood (not recorded which). Receptors were obtained from a woman between 40 and 50 years old who had been exposed to COVID-19.

The chain joins TRBV7-2 to TRBJ2-3; D gene uncertain. Trimming left V 0 bases short and J 6 bases short, with 13 bases between. CDR3 size: 15 residues. Germline V gives CDR1 SGHTA, CDR2 FQGNSA. The CDR3, as DNA: TGTGCCAGCAGCTTAGCTGCACTTTCTATGGATACGCAGTATTTT. Protein: CASSLAALSMDTQYF.

V gene TRBV27 combines with J gene TRBJ2-6; TRBD1 aligns across 9 bases. The CDR3 is made up of 19 amino acids. V shed 4 bases, J shed 0 bases, and the junction held 10 bases outside the gene matches. Per the germline V gene, CDR1 is MNHEY and CDR2 is SMNVEV (reference sequence). As DNA, the CDR3 is TGTGCCAGCAGTTCCTTCACAGGGGGCTACCTCTCTGGGGCCAACGTCCTGACTTTC. This gives the protein CASSSFTGGYLSGANVLTF.

This clone was counted once. This chain uses TRBV19 with TRBJ1-4; 7 positions match TRBD1. Germline V gene data show CDR1 as LNHDA and CDR2 as SQIVND (reference sequence). The ends lost 2 bases at V and 7 bases at J; junction bases unmatched: 7. This CDR3 has 15 residues. The CDR3 coding sequence is TGTGCCAGTAGTATATACCGACAGGGAGGTGAAAAACTGTTTTTT. Translating gives CASSIYRQGGEKLFF.

The chain uses TRBV27 and TRBJ2-1, with a tentative D call TRBD1 (5 bases). This CDR3 is 15 amino acids long. Trimming removed 2 bases from V and 2 bases from J, with 10 bases in between. The germline V gene encodes CDR1 MNHEY and CDR2 SMNVEV (reference sequence). This CDR3 reads CASSLKDMAYNEQFF. The DNA for the CDR3 is TGTGCCAGCAGTTTAAAGGACATGGCCTACAATGAGCAGTTCTTC.

The CDR3 is CASSAVLREGRYEQYV. The CDR3 coding sequence is TGTGCCAGCAGCGCAGTCTTGCGGGAGGGCCGCTACGAGCAGTACGTC. This chain links TRBV5-1 with TRBJ2-7; TRBD2 agrees at 9 bases. Looked up from germline, CDR1 is SGHRS and CDR2 is YFSETQ. The CDR3 is 16 residues long.

This chain connects TRBV6-1 to TRBJ2-7, with no clear D. The V gene lost 8 bases and the J gene lost 4 bases, with 9 bases spanning the gap. The CDR3 runs to 11 residues. Germline V lookup: CDR1 MNHNS, CDR2 SASEGT. In DNA, the CDR3 is TGTGCCAGCGCGGCTGGTTACGAGCAGTACTTC. This translates into CASAAGYEQYF.

The V and J genes are TRBV6-5 and TRBJ2-7, with 9 bases lining up with TRBD2. This CDR3 contains 14 residues. Germline CDR1 MNHEY, CDR2 SVGAGI. After removal of 6 bases from V and 6 bases from J, the junction contained 9 bases not matched to a gene. Written as DNA, the CDR3 is TGTGCCAGCAGATCTTTAGCGGGAGCGGGCGAGCAGTACGTC. Translated: CASRSLAGAGEQYV.

CDR3 DNA sequence: TGTGCCAGCAGCCACAGGGGGGAAACTGAAGCTTTCTTT. It is translated as CASSHRGETEAFF. The V call is TRBV3-1 (or the pseudogene TRBV3-2), the J call TRBJ1-1; 7 bases map to TRBD1. Germline trimming cut 3 bases from V and 5 bases from J; bases unmatched to any gene: 3. The CDR3 contains 13 residues. CDR1 and CDR2 from the germline V gene are LGHDT and YNNKEL (reference sequence).

This clone was counted once. The V and J genes are TRBV9 and TRBJ2-2, with 7 bases identical to TRBD1. J gave up 3 bases and V 3 bases, and 2 bases lay outside the gene matches. CDR3 size: 14 residues. The germline CDR1 and CDR2 sequences are SGDLS and YYNGEE. The CDR3 loop is CASSDRGYTGELFF. In nucleotides, the CDR3 is TGTGCCAGCAGCGACAGGGGATACACCGGGGAGCTGTTTTTT.

The J gene is TRBJ2-1, the V gene TRBV14; 7 bases fit TRBD2. The CDR3 has 15 amino acids. Unmatched junction bases numbered 5, after V lost 2 bases and J lost 4 bases. In germline, CDR1 is SGHDN, CDR2 FVKESK. CDR3 sequence: CASSQSGKIYNEQFF. CDR3 DNA sequence: TGTGCCAGCAGCCAAAGCGGGAAAATTTACAATGAGCAGTTCTTC.

The rearrangement links TRBV28 to TRBJ2-3, with 8 positions matching TRBD1. Germline V gene data show CDR1 as MDHEN and CDR2 as SYDVKM. Trimming took 6 bases from V and 1 from J; bases not matched to a gene: 6. This CDR3 is 15 amino acids long. CDR3 loop: CASSPGQVGTDTQYF. In DNA form, the CDR3 reads TGTGCCAGCAGCCCGGGACAGGTGGGCACAGATACGCAGTATTTT.